Listed here are 11 T cell receptor beta chains from one sample, sequenced in a study of blood T cell repertoires in COVID-19. Sequencing used immunoSEQ multiplex PCR; TCRdb keeps in-frame clones, though not all of them. This table has approximately 22,000 clones, about 91% appearing once. The sequenced material came from peripheral blood. These receptors all come from a woman in her 70s with active COVID-19.

The V call is TRBV28, the J call TRBJ2-7; 7 bases map to TRBD1. This CDR3 contains 18 residues. Germline trimming cut 2 bases from V and 0 bases from J; bases unmatched to any gene: 13. Germline V lookup: CDR1 MDHEN, CDR2 SYDVKM. CDR3 sequence: CASSLRTLWGTASYEQYF. In DNA form, the CDR3 reads TGTGCCAGCAGTTTAAGGACGTTATGGGGGACAGCCTCCTACGAGCAGTACTTC.

J is TRBJ1-1 and V is TRBV3-1 (or the pseudogene TRBV3-2); the D gene is possibly TRBD1 (6 bases). Germline CDR1 is LGHDT and CDR2 is YNNKEL (reference sequence). The V gene lost 6 bases and the J gene lost 6 bases, with 11 bases spanning the gap. The CDR3 is made up of 12 amino acids. CDR3 loop: CASRDGGPEAFF. DNA for the CDR3: TGTGCCAGCAGAGACGGGGGGCCTGAAGCTTTCTTT.

This rearrangement joins TRBV21-1 to TRBJ2-2; TRBD1 is the table's D call, not checked against the DNA. TRBV21-1 is marked as a pseudogene. The CDR3 runs 16 residues. The CDR3 region is CASSVTGYTNTGELFF. The CDR3 DNA sequence: TGTGCCAGCAGCGTAACAGGGTACACGAACACCGGGGAGCTGTTTTTT.

The chain joins TRBV5-4 to TRBJ1-1, with D possibly being TRBD1 (6 bases). Germline CDR1 SGHNT, CDR2 YYREEE (reference sequence). V was shortened by 1 base and J by 11 bases, with 15 bases between the two germline ends. CDR3 length: 13 residues. The CDR3 sequence: CASSLNTGFWAFF. CDR3 DNA sequence: TGTGCCAGCAGCTTGAATACAGGGTTTTGGGCTTTCTTT.

The CDR3 sequence: CASSREVNTEAFF. CDR3 coding DNA: TGTGCCAGCAGCCGTGAGGTGAACACTGAAGCTTTCTTT. The chain employs TRBV11-2 and TRBJ1-1; unclear D gene. The CDR3 sequence is 13 residues long. Germline V gene data show CDR1 as SGHAT and CDR2 as FQNNGV. Trimming left V 5 bases short and J 0 bases short, with 7 bases between.

The gene calls are TRBV4-1 and TRBJ2-4; maybe TRBD1 (6 bases). The CDR3 is 14 residues long. CDR1 MGHRA and CDR2 YSYEKL come from the germline V gene. The V gene lost 4 bases and the J gene lost 5 bases, with 12 bases spanning the gap. The CDR3 loop is CASSPTGLENIQYF. CDR3 DNA: TGCGCCAGCAGCCCCACAGGGTTAGAAAACATTCAGTACTTC.

The DNA of the CDR3 is TGTGCCACCATTCGGACAGGGGGCTCGGAGACCCAGTACTTC. This codes for CATIRTGGSETQYF. This chain links TRBV6-5 with TRBJ2-5; 11 nucleotides line up with TRBD1. Germline-derived CDR1 and CDR2 are MNHEY and SVGAGI. Losses at the gene ends were 10 bases for V and 5 bases for J; bases not matched to a gene: 9. CDR3 size: 14 residues.

The genes are TRBV28 and TRBJ2-7; D is possibly TRBD2 (6 bases). This CDR3 region has 13 residues. V lost 3 bases and J 2 bases, leaving 8 bases between the germline ends. Per germline, CDR1 MDHEN and CDR2 SYDVKM. The CDR3, as DNA: TGTGCCAGCAGTTTCGGGAGCCCCTACGAGCAGTACTTC. It encodes CASSFGSPYEQYF.

With regard to this clone: At the DNA level, this CDR3 is encoded by other sequences in the same sample as well. The chain recombines TRBV28 with TRBJ2-3; TRBD2 aligns across 9 bases. The J segment lost 2 bases and the V segment lost 3 bases, leaving 6 bases of the junction unmatched. CDR3 length: 16 amino acids. Germline assignment: CDR1 MDHEN and CDR2 SYDVKM. CDR3 protein: CASSFRLAGFTDTQYF. The CDR3, as DNA: TGTGCCAGCAGTTTTCGTCTAGCGGGATTCACAGATACGCAGTATTTT.

The chain's CDR3 is CASSGSTTGELFF. As DNA, the CDR3 is TGTGCCAGCAGCGGCTCAACTACCGGGGAGCTGTTTTTT. V gene TRBV9 combines with J gene TRBJ2-2; no firm D call. The germline gives CDR1 SGDLS, CDR2 YYNGEE. The CDR3 spans 13 residues. Between the trimmed V and J ends, which lost 3 bases and 5 bases, there was a span of 8 bases. The entire variable domain, with the rest obtained from reference TRBV9 and TRBJ2-2, is as follows: DSGVTQTPKHLITATGQRVTLRCSPRSGDLSVYWYQQSLDQGLQFLIQYYNGEERAKGNILERFSAQQFPDLHSELNLSSLELGDSALYFCASSGSTTGELFFGEGSRLTVL.

The rearrangement joins TRBV5-1 to TRBJ2-7, with 7 bases that match TRBD1. V lost 0 bases and J lost 1; bases outside the gene matches: 1. Germline V gene lookup returns CDR1 SGHRS and CDR2 YFSETQ. This CDR3 has 14 amino acids. In DNA, the CDR3 is TGCGCCAGCAGCTTGGGGGACAGATCCTACGAGCAGTACTTC. Protein sequence: CASSLGDRSYEQYF. Full variable domain (remainder filled in from reference TRBV5-1 and TRBJ2-7): KAGVTQTPRYLIKTRGQQVTLSCSPISGHRSVSWYQQTPGQGLQFLFEYFSETQRNKGNFPGRFSGRQFSNSRSEMNVSTLELGDSALYLCASSLGDRSYEQYFGPGTRLTVT.